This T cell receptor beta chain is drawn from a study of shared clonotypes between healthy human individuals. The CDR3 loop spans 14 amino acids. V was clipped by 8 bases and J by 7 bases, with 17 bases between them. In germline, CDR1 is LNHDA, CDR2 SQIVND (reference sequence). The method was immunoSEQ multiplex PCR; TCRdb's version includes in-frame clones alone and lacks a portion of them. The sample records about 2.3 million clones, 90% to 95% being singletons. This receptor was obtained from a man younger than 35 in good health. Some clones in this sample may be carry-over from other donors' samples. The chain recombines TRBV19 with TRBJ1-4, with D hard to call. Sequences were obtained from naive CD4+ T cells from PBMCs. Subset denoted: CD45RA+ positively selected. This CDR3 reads CASRRARSVEKLFF. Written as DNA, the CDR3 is TGTGCCAGTCGGAGGGCGCGATCGGTTGAAAAACTGTTTTTT.